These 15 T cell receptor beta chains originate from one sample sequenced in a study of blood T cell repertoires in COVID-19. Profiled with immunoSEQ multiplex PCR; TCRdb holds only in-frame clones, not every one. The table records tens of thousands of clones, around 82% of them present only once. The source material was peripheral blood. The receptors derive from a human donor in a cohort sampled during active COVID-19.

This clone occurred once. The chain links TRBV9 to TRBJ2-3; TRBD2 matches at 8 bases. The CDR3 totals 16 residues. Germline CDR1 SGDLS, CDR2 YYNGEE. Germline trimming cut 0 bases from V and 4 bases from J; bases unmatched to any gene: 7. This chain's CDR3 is CASSVEEREYPDTQYF. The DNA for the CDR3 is TGTGCCAGCAGCGTAGAGGAGCGGGAGTATCCAGATACGCAGTATTTT.

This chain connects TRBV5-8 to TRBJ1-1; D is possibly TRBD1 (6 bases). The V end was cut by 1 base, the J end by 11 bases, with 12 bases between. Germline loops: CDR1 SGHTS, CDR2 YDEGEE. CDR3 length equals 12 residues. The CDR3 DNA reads TGTGCCAGCAGCTTGTTAGGACAGACGGCTTTCTTT. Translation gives CASSLLGQTAFF.

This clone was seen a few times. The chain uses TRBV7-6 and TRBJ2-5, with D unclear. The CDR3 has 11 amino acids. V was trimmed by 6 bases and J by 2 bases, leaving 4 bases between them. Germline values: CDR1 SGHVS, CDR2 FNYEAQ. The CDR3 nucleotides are TGTGCCAGCAGACAGCAAGAGACCCAGTACTTC. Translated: CASRQQETQYF.

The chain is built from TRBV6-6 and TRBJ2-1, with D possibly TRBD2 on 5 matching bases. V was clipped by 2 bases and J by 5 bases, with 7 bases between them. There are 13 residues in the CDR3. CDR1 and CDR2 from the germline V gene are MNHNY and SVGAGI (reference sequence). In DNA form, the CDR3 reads TGTGCCAGCAGTTACACGGGGAACAATGAGCAGTTCTTC. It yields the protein CASSYTGNNEQFF.

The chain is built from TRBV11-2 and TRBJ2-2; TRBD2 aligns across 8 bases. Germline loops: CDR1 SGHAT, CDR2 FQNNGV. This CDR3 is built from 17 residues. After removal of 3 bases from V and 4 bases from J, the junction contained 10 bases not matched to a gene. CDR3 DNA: TGTGCCAGCAGCTTGGGGGCAGCGGGAGCGGCCACCGGGGAGCTGTTTTTT. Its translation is CASSLGAAGAATGELFF.

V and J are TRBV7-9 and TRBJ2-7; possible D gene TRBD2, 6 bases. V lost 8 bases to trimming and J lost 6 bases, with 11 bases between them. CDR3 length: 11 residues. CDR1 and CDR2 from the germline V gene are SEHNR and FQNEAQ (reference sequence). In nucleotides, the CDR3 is TGTGCCAGCTTTGGGGGACTCGAGCAGTACTTC. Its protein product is CASFGGLEQYF.

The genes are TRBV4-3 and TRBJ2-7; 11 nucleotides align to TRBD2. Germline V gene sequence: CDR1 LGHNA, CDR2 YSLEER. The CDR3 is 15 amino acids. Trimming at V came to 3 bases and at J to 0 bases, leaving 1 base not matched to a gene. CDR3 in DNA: TGCGCCAGCAGCCACACTAGCGGGGGCTCCTACGAGCAGTACTTC. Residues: CASSHTSGGSYEQYF.

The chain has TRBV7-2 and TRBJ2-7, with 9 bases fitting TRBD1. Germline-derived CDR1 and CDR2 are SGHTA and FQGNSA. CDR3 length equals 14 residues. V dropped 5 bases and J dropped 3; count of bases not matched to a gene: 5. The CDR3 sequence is CASSPGTGFYEQYF. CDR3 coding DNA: TGTGCCAGCAGCCCTGGGACAGGGTTCTACGAGCAGTACTTC.

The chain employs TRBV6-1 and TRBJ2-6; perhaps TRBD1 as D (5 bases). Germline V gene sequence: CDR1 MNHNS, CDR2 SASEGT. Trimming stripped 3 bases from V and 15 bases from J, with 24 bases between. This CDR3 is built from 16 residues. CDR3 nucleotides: TGTGCCAGCAGTGAGAGCCAGGGCCCCTTATCGCTGAACCTGACTTTC. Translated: CASSESQGPLSLNLTF.

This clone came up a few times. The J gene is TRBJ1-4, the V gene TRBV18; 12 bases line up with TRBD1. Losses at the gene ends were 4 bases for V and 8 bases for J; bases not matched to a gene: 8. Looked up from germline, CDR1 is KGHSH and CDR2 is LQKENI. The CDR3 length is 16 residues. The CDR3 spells CASSLLSGTGGEKLFF. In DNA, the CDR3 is TGTGCCAGCTCACTACTCTCCGGGACAGGGGGCGAAAAACTGTTTTTT.

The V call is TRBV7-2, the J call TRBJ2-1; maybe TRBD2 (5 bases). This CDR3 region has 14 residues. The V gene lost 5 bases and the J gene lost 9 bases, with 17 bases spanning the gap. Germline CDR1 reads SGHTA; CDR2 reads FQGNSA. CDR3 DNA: TGTGCCAGCAGCCCTCGGACTGACCGGGGTGAGCAGTTCTTC. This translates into CASSPRTDRGEQFF. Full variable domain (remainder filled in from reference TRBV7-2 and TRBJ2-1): GAGVSQSPSNKVTEKGKDVELRCDPISGHTALYWYRQSLGQGLEFLIYFQGNSAPDKSGLPSDRFSAERTGGSVSTLTIQRTQQEDSAVYLCASSPRTDRGEQFFGPGTRLTVL.

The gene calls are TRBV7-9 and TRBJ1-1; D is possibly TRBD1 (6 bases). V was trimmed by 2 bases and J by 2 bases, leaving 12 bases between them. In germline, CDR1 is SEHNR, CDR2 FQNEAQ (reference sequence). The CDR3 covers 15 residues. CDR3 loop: CASSLPPGHNTEAFF. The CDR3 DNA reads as TGTGCCAGCAGCTTACCCCCGGGACACAACACTGAAGCTTTCTTT.

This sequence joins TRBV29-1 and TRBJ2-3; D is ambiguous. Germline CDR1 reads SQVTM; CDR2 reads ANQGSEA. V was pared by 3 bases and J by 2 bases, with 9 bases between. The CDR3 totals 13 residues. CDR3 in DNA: TGCAGCGTTGAGGGCAGGTTCACAGATACGCAGTATTTT. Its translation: CSVEGRFTDTQYF.

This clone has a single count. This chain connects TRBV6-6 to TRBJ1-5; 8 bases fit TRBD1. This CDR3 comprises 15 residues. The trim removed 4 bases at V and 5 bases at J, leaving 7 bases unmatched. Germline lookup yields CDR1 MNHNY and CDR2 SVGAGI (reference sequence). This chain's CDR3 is CASSLQGQAYQPQHF. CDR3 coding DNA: TGTGCCAGCAGTTTACAGGGACAGGCCTATCAGCCCCAGCATTTT.

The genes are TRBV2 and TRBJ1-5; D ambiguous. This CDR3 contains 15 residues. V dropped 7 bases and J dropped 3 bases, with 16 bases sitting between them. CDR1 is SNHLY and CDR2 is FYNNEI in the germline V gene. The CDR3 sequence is CASTRGSGNNQPQHF. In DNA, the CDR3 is TGTGCCAGCACGCGAGGGTCGGGTAACAATCAGCCCCAGCATTTT.